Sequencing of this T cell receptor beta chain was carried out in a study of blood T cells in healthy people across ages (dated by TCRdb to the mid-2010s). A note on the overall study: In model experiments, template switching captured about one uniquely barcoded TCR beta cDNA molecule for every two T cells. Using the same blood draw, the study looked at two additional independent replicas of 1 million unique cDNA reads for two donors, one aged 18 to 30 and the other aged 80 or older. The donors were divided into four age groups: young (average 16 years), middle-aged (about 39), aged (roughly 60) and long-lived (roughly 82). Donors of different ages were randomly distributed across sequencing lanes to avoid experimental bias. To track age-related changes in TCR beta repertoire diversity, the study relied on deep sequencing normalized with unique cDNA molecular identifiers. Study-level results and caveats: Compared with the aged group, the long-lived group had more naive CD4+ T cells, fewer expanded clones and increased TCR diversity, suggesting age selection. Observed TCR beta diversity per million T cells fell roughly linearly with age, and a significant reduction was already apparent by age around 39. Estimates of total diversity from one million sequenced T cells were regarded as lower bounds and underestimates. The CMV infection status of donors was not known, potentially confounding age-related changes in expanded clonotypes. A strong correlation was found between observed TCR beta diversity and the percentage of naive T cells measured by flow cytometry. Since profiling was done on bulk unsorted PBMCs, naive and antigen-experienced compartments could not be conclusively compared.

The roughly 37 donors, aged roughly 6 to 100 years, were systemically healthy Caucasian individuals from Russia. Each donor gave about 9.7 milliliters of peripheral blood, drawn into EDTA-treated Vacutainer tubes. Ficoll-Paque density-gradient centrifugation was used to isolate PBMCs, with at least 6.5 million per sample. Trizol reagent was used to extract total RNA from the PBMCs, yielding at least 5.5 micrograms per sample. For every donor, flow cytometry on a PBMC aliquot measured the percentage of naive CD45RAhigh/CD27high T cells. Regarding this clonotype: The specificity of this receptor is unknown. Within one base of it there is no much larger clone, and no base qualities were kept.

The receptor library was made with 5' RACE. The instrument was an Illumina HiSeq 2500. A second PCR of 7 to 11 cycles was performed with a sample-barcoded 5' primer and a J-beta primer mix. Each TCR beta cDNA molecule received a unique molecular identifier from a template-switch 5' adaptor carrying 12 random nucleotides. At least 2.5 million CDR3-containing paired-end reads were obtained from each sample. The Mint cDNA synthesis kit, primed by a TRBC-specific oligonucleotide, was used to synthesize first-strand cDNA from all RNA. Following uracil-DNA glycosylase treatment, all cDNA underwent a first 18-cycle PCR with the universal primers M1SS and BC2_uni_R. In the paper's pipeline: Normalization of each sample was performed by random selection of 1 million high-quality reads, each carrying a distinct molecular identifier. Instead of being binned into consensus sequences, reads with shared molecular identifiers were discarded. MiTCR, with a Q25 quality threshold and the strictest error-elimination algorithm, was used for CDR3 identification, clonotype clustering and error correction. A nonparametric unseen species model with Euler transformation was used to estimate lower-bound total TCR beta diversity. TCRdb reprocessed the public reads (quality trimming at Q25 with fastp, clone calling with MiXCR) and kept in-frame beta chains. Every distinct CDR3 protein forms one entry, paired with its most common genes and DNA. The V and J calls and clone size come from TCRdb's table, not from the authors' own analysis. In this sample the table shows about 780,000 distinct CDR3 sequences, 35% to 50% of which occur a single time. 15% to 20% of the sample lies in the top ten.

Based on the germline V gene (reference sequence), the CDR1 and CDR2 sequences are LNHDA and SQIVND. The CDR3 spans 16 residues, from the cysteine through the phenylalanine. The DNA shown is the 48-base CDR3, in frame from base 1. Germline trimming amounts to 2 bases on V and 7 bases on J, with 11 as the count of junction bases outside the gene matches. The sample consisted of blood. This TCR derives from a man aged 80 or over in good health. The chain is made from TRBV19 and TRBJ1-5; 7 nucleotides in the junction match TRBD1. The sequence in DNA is TGTGCCAGTAGTATAACGTTGCGGCAGGGGGACCAGCCCCAGCATTTT. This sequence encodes CASSITLRQGDQPQHF.